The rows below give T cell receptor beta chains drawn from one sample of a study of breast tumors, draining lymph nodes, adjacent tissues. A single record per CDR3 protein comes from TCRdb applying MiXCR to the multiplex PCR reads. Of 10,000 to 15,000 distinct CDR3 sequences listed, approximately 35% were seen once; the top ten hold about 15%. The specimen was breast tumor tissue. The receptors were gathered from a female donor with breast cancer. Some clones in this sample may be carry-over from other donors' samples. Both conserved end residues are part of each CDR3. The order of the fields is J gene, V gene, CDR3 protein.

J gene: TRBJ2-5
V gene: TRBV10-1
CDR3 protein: CASSDGDSETQYF

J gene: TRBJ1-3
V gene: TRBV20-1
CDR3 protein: CSAREGNTIYF

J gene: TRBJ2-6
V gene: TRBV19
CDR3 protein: CASSRYRNSGANVLTF

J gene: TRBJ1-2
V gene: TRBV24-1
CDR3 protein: CATSDPGTGPDGYTF

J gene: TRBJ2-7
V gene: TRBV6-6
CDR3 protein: CASSYNGAAGGYEQYF

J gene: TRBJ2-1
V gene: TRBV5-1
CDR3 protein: CASRVFEDEQFF

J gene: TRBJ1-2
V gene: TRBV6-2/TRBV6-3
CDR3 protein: CASSYEGTYGYTF

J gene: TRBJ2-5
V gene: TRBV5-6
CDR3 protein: CASTGLAGGLETQYF

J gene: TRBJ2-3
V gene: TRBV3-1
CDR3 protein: CASSQDPGSGRTQYF

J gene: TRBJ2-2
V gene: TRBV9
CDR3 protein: CASSVFGGELFF

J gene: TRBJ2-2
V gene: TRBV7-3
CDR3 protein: CASGSGTGELFF

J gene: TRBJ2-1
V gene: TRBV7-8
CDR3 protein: CASSLAVQGGEQFF

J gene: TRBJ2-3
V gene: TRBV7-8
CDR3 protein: CASSGTSGVGGAQYF

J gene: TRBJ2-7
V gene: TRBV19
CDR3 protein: CASSMAAGPYEQYF

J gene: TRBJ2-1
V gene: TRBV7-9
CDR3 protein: CASSLPRDRVPSEQFF

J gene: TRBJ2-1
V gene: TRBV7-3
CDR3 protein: CASRAGGDNEQFF

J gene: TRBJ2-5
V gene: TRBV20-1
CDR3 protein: CSARDLSGGLAYF

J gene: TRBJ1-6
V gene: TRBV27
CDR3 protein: CASSFGDPISYNSPLHF

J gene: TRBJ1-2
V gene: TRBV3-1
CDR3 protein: CASSLGQGAVYGYTF

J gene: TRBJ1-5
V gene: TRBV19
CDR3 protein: CASGGSPGGFGGNQPQHF

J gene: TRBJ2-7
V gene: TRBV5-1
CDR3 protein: CASSFHVLSYEQYF

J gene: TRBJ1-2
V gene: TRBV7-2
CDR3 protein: CASSLTGLAYGYTF

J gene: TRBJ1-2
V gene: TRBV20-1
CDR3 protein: CSARPGTGESYTF

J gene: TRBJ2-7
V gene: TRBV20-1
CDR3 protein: CSALTGQTYEQYF

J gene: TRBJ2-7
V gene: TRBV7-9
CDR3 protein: CASSSDIFHEQYF

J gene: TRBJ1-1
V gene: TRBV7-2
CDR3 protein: CASSLSGITEAFF

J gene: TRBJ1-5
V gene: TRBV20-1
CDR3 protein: CSAWTEPSNQPQHF

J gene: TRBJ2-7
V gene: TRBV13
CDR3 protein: CASSLLPYEQYF

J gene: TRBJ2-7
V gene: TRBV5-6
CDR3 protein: CASSWVTSGFNEQYF

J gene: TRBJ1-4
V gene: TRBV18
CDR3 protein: CASSPPQDRGEKLFF

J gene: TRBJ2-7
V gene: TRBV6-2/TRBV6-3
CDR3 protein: CASGGTSEQYF

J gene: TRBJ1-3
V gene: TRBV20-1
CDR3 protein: CSARDARQKRNTIYF

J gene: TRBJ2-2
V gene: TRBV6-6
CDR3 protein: CASSYGAEAGELFF

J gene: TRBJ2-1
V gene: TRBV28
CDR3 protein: CASSPPGLASNEQFF

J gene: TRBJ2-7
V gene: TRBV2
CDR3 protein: CASIPDPAYEQYF

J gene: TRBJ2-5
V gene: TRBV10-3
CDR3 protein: CAISESDLETQYF